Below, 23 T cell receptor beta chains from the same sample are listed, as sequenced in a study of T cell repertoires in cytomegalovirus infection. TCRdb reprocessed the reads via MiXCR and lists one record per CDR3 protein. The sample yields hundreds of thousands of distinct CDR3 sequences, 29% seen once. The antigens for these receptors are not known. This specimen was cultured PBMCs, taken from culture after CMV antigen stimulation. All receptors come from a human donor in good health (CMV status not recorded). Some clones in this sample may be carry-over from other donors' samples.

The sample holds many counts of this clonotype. Here the CDR3 reads CASSQELPGQGKAFF. CDR3 DNA sequence: TGTGCCAGCAGCCAAGAACTCCCGGGACAGGGCAAAGCTTTCTTT. This sequence joins TRBV14 and TRBJ1-1; the match to TRBD1 covers 9 bases. The CDR3 extends over 15 amino acids. Trimming took 0 bases from V and 9 from J; bases not matched to a gene: 8. The germline V gene encodes CDR1 SGHDN and CDR2 FVKESK. The full variable domain, rest sourced from reference TRBV14 and TRBJ1-1, is EAGVTQFPSHSVIEKGQTVTLRCDPISGHDNLYWYRRVMGKEIKFLLHFVKESKQDESGMPNNRFLAERTGGTYSTLKVQPAELEDSGVYFCASSQELPGQGKAFFGQGTRLTVV.

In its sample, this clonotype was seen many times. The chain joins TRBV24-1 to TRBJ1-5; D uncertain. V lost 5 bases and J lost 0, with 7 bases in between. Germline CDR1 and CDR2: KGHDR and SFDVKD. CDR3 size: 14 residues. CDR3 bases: TGTGCCACCAGTGCCCATTATAGCAATCAGCCCCAGCATTTT. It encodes CATSAHYSNQPQHF.

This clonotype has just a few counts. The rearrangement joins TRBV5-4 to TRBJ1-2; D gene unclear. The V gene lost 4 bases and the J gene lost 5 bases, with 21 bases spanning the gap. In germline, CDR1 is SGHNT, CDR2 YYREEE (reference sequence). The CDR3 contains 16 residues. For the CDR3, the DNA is TGTGCCAGCAGCCCGGCGGGGAAGACGGCCGGATATGGCTACACCTTC. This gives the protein CASSPAGKTAGYGYTF.

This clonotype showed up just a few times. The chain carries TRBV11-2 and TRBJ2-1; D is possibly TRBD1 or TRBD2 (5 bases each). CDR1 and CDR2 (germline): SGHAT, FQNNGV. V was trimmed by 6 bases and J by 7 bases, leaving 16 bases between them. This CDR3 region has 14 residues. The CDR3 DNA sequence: TGTGCCAGCAGTCGGGACGTACGGATGAATGAGCAGTTCTTC. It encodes CASSRDVRMNEQFF.

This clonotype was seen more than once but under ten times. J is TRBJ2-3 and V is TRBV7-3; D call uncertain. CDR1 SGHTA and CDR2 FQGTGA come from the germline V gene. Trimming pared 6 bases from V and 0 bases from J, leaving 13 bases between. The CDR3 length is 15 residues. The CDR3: CASSSGGGSTDTQYF. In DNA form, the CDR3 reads TGTGCCAGCAGTTCCGGTGGTGGAAGCACAGATACGCAGTATTTT.

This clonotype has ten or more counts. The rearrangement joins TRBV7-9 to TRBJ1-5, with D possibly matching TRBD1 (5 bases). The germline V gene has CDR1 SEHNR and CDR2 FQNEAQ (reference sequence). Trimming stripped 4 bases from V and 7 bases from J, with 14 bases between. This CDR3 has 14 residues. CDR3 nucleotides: TGTGCCAGCAGCTGGGGAGGGGAGGGACAGCCCCAGCATTTT. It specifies CASSWGGEGQPQHF.

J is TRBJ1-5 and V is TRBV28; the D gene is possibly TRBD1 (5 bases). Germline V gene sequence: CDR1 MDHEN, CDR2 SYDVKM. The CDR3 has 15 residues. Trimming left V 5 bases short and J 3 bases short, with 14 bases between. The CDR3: CASSPTDRLNQPQHF. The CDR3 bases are TGTGCCAGCAGTCCCACCGACAGACTCAATCAGCCCCAGCATTTT.

CDR3 nucleotides: TGCGCCAGCAGCTTGGAACTAGCGGGAGGGCCTGATGAGCAGTTCTTC. Protein sequence: CASSLELAGGPDEQFF. The V gene is TRBV5-1, the J gene TRBJ2-1; 13 bases map to TRBD2. Germline loops: CDR1 SGHRS, CDR2 YFSETQ. V trimming: 0 bases; J trimming: 8 bases; junction bases outside the gene matches: 5. The CDR3 extends over 16 amino acids.

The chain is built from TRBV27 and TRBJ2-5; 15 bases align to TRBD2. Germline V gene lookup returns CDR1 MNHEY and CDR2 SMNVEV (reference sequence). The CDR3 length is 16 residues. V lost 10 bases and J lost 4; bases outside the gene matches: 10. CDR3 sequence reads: CATASGLAGGRETQYF. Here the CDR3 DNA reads TGTGCCACTGCTTCCGGACTAGCGGGAGGGCGAGAGACCCAGTACTTC.

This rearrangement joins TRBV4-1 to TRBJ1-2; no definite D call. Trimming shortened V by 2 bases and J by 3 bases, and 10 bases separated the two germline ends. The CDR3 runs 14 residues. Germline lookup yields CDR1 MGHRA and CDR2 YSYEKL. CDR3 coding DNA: TGCGCCAGCAGCCAAACCCACGTGGACTATGGCTACACCTTC. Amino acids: CASSQTHVDYGYTF.

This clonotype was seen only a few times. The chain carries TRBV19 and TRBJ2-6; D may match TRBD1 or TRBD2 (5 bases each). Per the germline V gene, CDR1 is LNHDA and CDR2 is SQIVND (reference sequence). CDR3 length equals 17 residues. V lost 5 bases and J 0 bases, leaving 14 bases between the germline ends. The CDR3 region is CASSLYGAGSGANVLTF. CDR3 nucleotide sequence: TGTGCCAGTAGTCTCTATGGGGCGGGCTCTGGGGCCAACGTCCTGACTTTC.

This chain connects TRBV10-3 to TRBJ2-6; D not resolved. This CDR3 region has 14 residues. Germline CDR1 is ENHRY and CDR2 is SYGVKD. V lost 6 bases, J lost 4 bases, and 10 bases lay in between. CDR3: CAISPLGGANVLTF. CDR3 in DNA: TGTGCCATCAGCCCCCTGGGGGGGGCCAACGTCCTGACTTTC.

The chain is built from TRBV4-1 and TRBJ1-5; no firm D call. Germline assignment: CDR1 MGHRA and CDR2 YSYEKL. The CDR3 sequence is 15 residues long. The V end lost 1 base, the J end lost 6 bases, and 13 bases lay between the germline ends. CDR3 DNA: TGCGCCAGCAGCCAAGTATCGGGTGGTACTCAGCCCCAGCATTTT. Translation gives CASSQVSGGTQPQHF.

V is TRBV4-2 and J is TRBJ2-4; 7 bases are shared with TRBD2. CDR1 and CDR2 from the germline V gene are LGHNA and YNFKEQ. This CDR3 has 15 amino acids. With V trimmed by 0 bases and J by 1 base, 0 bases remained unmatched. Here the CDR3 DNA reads TGTGCCAGCAGCCAAGAGGGAGGGGCCAAAAACATTCAGTACTTC. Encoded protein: CASSQEGGAKNIQYF.

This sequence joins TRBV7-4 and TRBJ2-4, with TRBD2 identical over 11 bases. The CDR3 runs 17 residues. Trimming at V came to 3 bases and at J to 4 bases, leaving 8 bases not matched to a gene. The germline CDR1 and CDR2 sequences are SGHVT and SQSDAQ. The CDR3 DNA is TGTGCCAGCAGCTTGGCACCCGGGACTAGCGGAAAAAACATTCAGTACTTC. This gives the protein CASSLAPGTSGKNIQYF.

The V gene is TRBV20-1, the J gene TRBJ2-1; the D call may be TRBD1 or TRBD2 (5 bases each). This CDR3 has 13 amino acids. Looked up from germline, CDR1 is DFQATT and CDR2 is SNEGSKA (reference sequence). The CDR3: CIPTPGPHNEQFF. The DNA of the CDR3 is TGCATCCCTACTCCGGGACCCCACAATGAGCAGTTCTTC.

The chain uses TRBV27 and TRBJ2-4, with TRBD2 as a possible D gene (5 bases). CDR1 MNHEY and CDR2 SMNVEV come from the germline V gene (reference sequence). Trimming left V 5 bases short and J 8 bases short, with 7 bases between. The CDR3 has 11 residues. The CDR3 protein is CASSEGDIQYF. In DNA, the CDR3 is TGTGCCAGCAGTGAGGGAGACATTCAGTACTTC.

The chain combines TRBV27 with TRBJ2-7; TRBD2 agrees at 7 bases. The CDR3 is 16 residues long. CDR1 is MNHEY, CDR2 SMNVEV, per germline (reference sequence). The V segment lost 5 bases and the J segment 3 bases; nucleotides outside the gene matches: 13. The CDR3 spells CASSPGTTRDLYEQYF. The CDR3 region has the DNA TGTGCCAGCAGTCCCGGGACTACCCGGGACCTCTACGAGCAGTACTTC.

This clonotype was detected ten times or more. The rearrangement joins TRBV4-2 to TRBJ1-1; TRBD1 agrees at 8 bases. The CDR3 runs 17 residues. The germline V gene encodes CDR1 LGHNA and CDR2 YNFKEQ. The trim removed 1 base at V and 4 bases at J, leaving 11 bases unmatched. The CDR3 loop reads CASSQAGRGLRATEAFF. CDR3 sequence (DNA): TGTGCCAGCAGCCAAGCAGGCAGGGGGCTTCGGGCCACTGAAGCTTTCTTT.

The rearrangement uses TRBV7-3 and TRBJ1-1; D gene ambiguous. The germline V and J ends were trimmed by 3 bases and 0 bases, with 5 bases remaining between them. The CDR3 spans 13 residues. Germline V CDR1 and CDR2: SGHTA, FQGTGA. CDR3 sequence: CASSFAVNTEAFF. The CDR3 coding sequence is TGTGCCAGCAGCTTTGCCGTGAACACTGAAGCTTTCTTT.

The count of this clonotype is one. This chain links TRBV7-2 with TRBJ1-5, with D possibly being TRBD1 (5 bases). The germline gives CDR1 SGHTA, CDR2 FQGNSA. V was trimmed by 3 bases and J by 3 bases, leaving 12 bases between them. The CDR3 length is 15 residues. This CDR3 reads CASSLVEGPNQPQHF. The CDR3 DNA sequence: TGTGCCAGCAGCTTGGTTGAGGGGCCCAATCAGCCCCAGCATTTT.

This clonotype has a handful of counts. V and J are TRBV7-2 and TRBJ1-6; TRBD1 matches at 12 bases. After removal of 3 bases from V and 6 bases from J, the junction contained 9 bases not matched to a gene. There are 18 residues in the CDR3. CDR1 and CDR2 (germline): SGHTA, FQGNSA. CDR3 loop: CASSFKPGQGAINSPLHF. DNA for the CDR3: TGTGCCAGCAGCTTTAAACCGGGACAGGGGGCGATTAATTCACCCCTCCACTTT.

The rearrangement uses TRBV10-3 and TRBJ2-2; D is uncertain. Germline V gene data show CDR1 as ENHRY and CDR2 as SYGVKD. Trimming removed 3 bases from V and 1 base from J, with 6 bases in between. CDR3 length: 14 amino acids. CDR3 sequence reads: CAISDRRNTGELFF. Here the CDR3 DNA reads TGTGCCATCAGTGACAGGCGGAACACCGGGGAGCTGTTTTTT.